The T cell receptor (beta chain) described here comes from a study of shared clonotypes between healthy human individuals. A remark on this clone: What it binds is unknown.

CDR3 size: 15 residues. Trimming shortened V by 2 bases and J by 0 bases, and 10 bases separated the two germline ends. Germline CDR1 is MDHEN and CDR2 is SYDVKM. Findings and caveats of the study: Naive CD4 clonotypes were shared across a few donors at around 5%. In having few donors, the study represented limited genetic and exposure-history diversity.

Several immunoSEQ plates received, in even portions, the genomic DNA of each subset. TCRdb's table, derived via immunoSEQ multiplex PCR, lists solely in-frame clones and lacks some. The data hold 2 million to 2.5 million clones, with more than 85% observed a single time. The chain carries TRBV28 and TRBJ1-1; D is perhaps TRBD1 (6 bases). The sequenced sample consisted of naive CD4+ T cells from PBMCs. Sample subset: CD45RA+ positively selected. The TCR sequence derives from a young man in good health. Some clones in this sample may be carry-over from other donors' samples. Here the CDR3 reads CASSLAGVVNTEAFF. CDR3 nucleotides: TGTGCCAGCAGTTTAGCAGGGGTTGTGAACACTGAAGCTTTCTTT.